Listed below are T cell receptor beta chains from one sample, sequenced in a study of T-cell memory formation after mild COVID-19. TCRdb redid the calling of the 5' RACE reads with MiXCR, one entry per CDR3 protein. The repertoire holds hundreds of thousands of distinct CDR3 sequences, around a quarter seen once, with around 14% in the top ten. The sequenced material came from PBMCs or a T cell subset sorted from them (not recorded which). Every receptor here comes from an adult woman who had mild COVID-19 (a few samples of this study predate the infection). Cell type and time point are not known. The CDR3 runs from the conserved cysteine through the conserved F or W. D genes are given only for firm matches. Only some rows state a clone size, as once, few, many or a class for expanded clones.

cdr3_aa: CASSPETCSYEQYF
cdr3_nt: TGCGCCAGCAGCCCTGAGACATGTAGCTACGAGCAGTACTTC
j_call: TRBJ2-7
v_call: TRBV5-1
clone_size: once
d_call: NA

cdr3_aa: CATSRGLADSYEQYF
cdr3_nt: TGTGCCACCAGCAGAGGACTAGCGGATTCCTACGAGCAGTACTTC
j_call: TRBJ2-7
v_call: TRBV15
clone_size: NA
d_call: TRBD2

cdr3_aa: CASSRGEEIQPQHF
cdr3_nt: TGTGCCAGCAGCCGGGGGGAGGAGATACAGCCCCAGCATTTT
j_call: TRBJ1-5
v_call: TRBV9
clone_size: NA
d_call: NA

cdr3_aa: CASSSGLAGTDTQYF
cdr3_nt: TGCGCCAGCAGCTCAGGACTAGCGGGCACAGATACGCAGTATTTT
j_call: TRBJ2-3
v_call: TRBV5-1
clone_size: many
d_call: TRBD2

cdr3_aa: CSASLAGHAPYEQYF
cdr3_nt: TGCAGCGCGTCACTAGCGGGACATGCCCCCTACGAGCAGTACTTC
j_call: TRBJ2-7
v_call: TRBV29-1
clone_size: few
d_call: TRBD2

cdr3_aa: CASSQGGGTQNIQYF
cdr3_nt: TGTGCCAGCAGCCAAGGCGGCGGCACCCAAAACATTCAGTACTTC
j_call: TRBJ2-4
v_call: TRBV3-1
clone_size: NA
d_call: NA

cdr3_aa: CATSDYSSSYGYTF
cdr3_nt: TGTGCCACCAGTGATTATAGCAGCAGCTATGGCTACACCTTC
j_call: TRBJ1-2
v_call: TRBV24-1
clone_size: once
d_call: NA

cdr3_aa: CATMGRNYEQYF
cdr3_nt: TGTGCCACCATGGGACGGAATTACGAGCAGTACTTC
j_call: TRBJ2-7
v_call: TRBV15
clone_size: NA
d_call: NA

cdr3_aa: CASGEGTGANEQFF
cdr3_nt: TGTGCCAGCGGGGAGGGGACAGGGGCCAATGAGCAGTTCTTC
j_call: TRBJ2-1
v_call: TRBV7-8
clone_size: few
d_call: TRBD1

cdr3_aa: CATSDGRGATLYEQYF
cdr3_nt: TGTGCCACCAGTGATGGGCGGGGTGCCACCCTCTACGAGCAGTACTTC
j_call: TRBJ2-7
v_call: TRBV24-1
clone_size: few
d_call: NA

cdr3_aa: CASSQEWASGDNEQFF
cdr3_nt: TGCGCCAGCAGCCAAGAGTGGGCTAGCGGAGACAATGAGCAGTTCTTC
j_call: TRBJ2-1
v_call: TRBV4-3
clone_size: NA
d_call: TRBD2

cdr3_aa: CATTRLAPGPGTDTQYF
cdr3_nt: TGTGCCACCACACGTCTTGCACCGGGCCCAGGCACAGATACGCAGTATTTT
j_call: TRBJ2-3
v_call: TRBV24-1
clone_size: NA
d_call: NA

cdr3_aa: CASSPLSDSNEQYF
cdr3_nt: TGTGCCAGCAGTCCCCTCTCTGACAGCAACGAGCAGTACTTC
j_call: TRBJ2-7
v_call: TRBV28
clone_size: NA
d_call: NA

cdr3_aa: CASILREGGYEQYF
cdr3_nt: TGTGCCAGCATTTTAAGGGAGGGTGGATACGAGCAGTACTTC
j_call: TRBJ2-7
v_call: TRBV27
clone_size: NA
d_call: TRBD2

cdr3_aa: CAWGLNTGELFF
cdr3_nt: TGTGCCTGGGGACTTAACACCGGGGAGCTGTTTTTT
j_call: TRBJ2-2
v_call: TRBV30
clone_size: NA
d_call: NA

cdr3_aa: CASSETVNYGYTF
cdr3_nt: TGTGCCAGCAGCGAAACCGTGAACTATGGCTACACCTTC
j_call: TRBJ1-2
v_call: TRBV7-8
clone_size: few
d_call: NA

cdr3_aa: CASSLDRGGGAFF
cdr3_nt: TGTGCCAGCAGCTTAGACAGGGGTGGAGGAGCTTTCTTT
j_call: TRBJ1-1
v_call: TRBV11-2
clone_size: NA
d_call: NA

cdr3_aa: CSVGQTNYGYTF
cdr3_nt: TGCAGCGTTGGCCAGACTAACTATGGCTACACCTTC
j_call: TRBJ1-2
v_call: TRBV29-1
clone_size: NA
d_call: NA

cdr3_aa: CASSLVGTDSYEQYF
cdr3_nt: TGTGCCAGCAGTTTAGTCGGGACAGACTCCTACGAGCAGTACTTC
j_call: TRBJ2-7
v_call: TRBV12-3/TRBV12-4
clone_size: few
d_call: TRBD1

cdr3_aa: CASSYTGETYGYTF
cdr3_nt: TGTGCCAGCAGTTACACAGGGGAGACCTATGGCTACACCTTC
j_call: TRBJ1-2
v_call: TRBV6-6
clone_size: few
d_call: TRBD1

cdr3_aa: CAISESILQLGNIQYF
cdr3_nt: TGTGCCATCAGTGAGTCGATCTTACAGCTCGGAAACATTCAGTACTTC
j_call: TRBJ2-4
v_call: TRBV10-3
clone_size: NA
d_call: NA

cdr3_aa: CSVQGASGYTF
cdr3_nt: TGCAGCGTACAGGGGGCATCTGGCTACACCTTC
j_call: TRBJ1-2
v_call: TRBV29-1
clone_size: NA
d_call: TRBD1

cdr3_aa: CAIFPGLAGFYNEQFF
cdr3_nt: TGTGCCATCTTTCCGGGACTAGCGGGATTCTACAATGAGCAGTTCTTC
j_call: TRBJ2-1
v_call: TRBV5-4
clone_size: NA
d_call: TRBD2

cdr3_aa: CASSQMRGEYEQYF
cdr3_nt: TGCGCCAGCAGCCAAATGCGGGGGGAATACGAGCAGTACTTC
j_call: TRBJ2-7
v_call: TRBV4-1
clone_size: NA
d_call: TRBD2

cdr3_aa: CSVDWTGGEQYF
cdr3_nt: TGCAGCGTTGATTGGACAGGGGGCGAGCAGTACTTC
j_call: TRBJ2-7
v_call: TRBV29-1
clone_size: few
d_call: TRBD1

cdr3_aa: CSASWGMNTEAFF
cdr3_nt: TGCAGTGCCTCATGGGGGATGAACACTGAAGCTTTCTTT
j_call: TRBJ1-1
v_call: TRBV20-1
clone_size: few
d_call: NA

cdr3_aa: CASSVGGEQYF
cdr3_nt: TGTGCCAGCAGTGTTGGTGGCGAGCAGTACTTC
j_call: TRBJ2-7
v_call: TRBV25-1
clone_size: many
d_call: NA

cdr3_aa: CASSLKRDSYLYGYTF
cdr3_nt: TGTGCCAGCAGTTTGAAAAGGGACTCGTACCTCTATGGCTACACCTTC
j_call: TRBJ1-2
v_call: TRBV12-3/TRBV12-4
clone_size: few
d_call: NA

cdr3_aa: CASSRPRNTEAFF
cdr3_nt: TGTGCCAGCAGCCGGCCGCGTAACACTGAAGCTTTCTTT
j_call: TRBJ1-1
v_call: TRBV11-2
clone_size: few
d_call: NA

cdr3_aa: CSVEDRKGVRETQYF
cdr3_nt: TGCAGCGTTGAAGATCGGAAAGGGGTCCGGGAGACCCAGTACTTC
j_call: TRBJ2-5
v_call: TRBV29-1
clone_size: few
d_call: NA

cdr3_aa: CASSFGRDNEQFF
cdr3_nt: TGTGCCAGCAGTTTCGGGCGGGACAATGAGCAGTTCTTC
j_call: TRBJ2-1
v_call: TRBV12-3/TRBV12-4
clone_size: few
d_call: NA

cdr3_aa: CASSGPGTPNNEQFF
cdr3_nt: TGTGCCAGCAGCGGACCCGGGACACCTAACAATGAGCAGTTCTTC
j_call: TRBJ2-1
v_call: TRBV5-6
clone_size: few
d_call: NA

cdr3_aa: CASSLGGQGSKTQYF
cdr3_nt: TGCGCCAGCAGCTTGGGTGGACAGGGGTCTAAGACCCAGTACTTC
j_call: TRBJ2-5
v_call: TRBV5-1
clone_size: NA
d_call: TRBD1

cdr3_aa: CASSPRPGLAGDEQFF
cdr3_nt: TGTGCCAGCAGCCCGCGCCCGGGACTAGCGGGGGATGAGCAGTTCTTC
j_call: TRBJ2-1
v_call: TRBV3-1
clone_size: NA
d_call: TRBD2

cdr3_aa: CASSLPSGADSGANVLTF
cdr3_nt: TGTGCCAGCAGCTTACCAAGCGGGGCCGACTCTGGGGCCAACGTCCTGACTTTC
j_call: TRBJ2-6
v_call: TRBV11-2
clone_size: NA
d_call: TRBD2

cdr3_aa: CSGVLAGGRTDTQYF
cdr3_nt: TGCAGCGGGGTCCTAGCGGGAGGCCGCACAGATACGCAGTATTTT
j_call: TRBJ2-3
v_call: TRBV29-1
clone_size: few
d_call: TRBD2

cdr3_aa: CASSVSSGLQETQYF
cdr3_nt: TGTGCCAGCAGCGTCAGCAGCGGCCTCCAAGAGACCCAGTACTTC
j_call: TRBJ2-5
v_call: TRBV9
clone_size: NA
d_call: NA

cdr3_aa: CASSLGQEESQYF
cdr3_nt: TGTGCCAGCTCACTAGGACAAGAAGAAAGTCAGTACTTC
j_call: TRBJ2-4
v_call: TRBV18
clone_size: NA
d_call: NA

cdr3_aa: CSASSDYGYTF
cdr3_nt: TGCAGTGCTAGTTCGGACTATGGCTACACCTTC
j_call: TRBJ1-2
v_call: TRBV20-1
clone_size: NA
d_call: NA

cdr3_aa: CASSLGVGTSEQFF
cdr3_nt: TGTGCCAGCAGCTTAGGGGTCGGGACGAGTGAGCAGTTCTTC
j_call: TRBJ2-1
v_call: TRBV7-2
clone_size: few
d_call: NA

cdr3_aa: CAIRRDSYNSPLHF
cdr3_nt: TGTGCCATCAGGCGGGATTCCTATAATTCACCCCTCCACTTT
j_call: TRBJ1-6
v_call: TRBV10-3
clone_size: many
d_call: NA

cdr3_aa: CASSLGGLGKNIQYF
cdr3_nt: TGTGCCAGCAGCTTAGGGGGTTTGGGCAAAAACATTCAGTACTTC
j_call: TRBJ2-4
v_call: TRBV11-2
clone_size: many
d_call: NA

cdr3_aa: CASSFYGRENSPLHF
cdr3_nt: TGTGCCAGCAGCTTTTATGGCAGGGAGAATTCACCCCTCCACTTT
j_call: TRBJ1-6
v_call: TRBV5-5
clone_size: NA
d_call: NA

cdr3_aa: CASSLGHFQETQYF
cdr3_nt: TGTGCCAGCAGCTTGGGACATTTTCAAGAGACCCAGTACTTC
j_call: TRBJ2-5
v_call: TRBV7-2
clone_size: NA
d_call: NA

cdr3_aa: CASSTWTGLSGSPLHF
cdr3_nt: TGTGCCAGCAGCACCTGGACAGGACTTTCCGGTTCACCCCTCCACTTT
j_call: TRBJ1-6
v_call: TRBV21-1
clone_size: few
d_call: NA

cdr3_aa: CASSGGGTDTQYF
cdr3_nt: TGTGCCAGCAGTGGAGGGGGCACAGATACGCAGTATTTT
j_call: TRBJ2-3
v_call: TRBV7-3
clone_size: many
d_call: NA

cdr3_aa: CASSLSGGAETQYF
cdr3_nt: TGCGCCAGCAGCTTGTCTGGGGGCGCAGAGACCCAGTACTTC
j_call: TRBJ2-5
v_call: TRBV5-1
clone_size: once
d_call: NA

cdr3_aa: CASSSHNQPQHF
cdr3_nt: TGTGCCAGCAGCTCCCATAATCAGCCCCAGCATTTT
j_call: TRBJ1-5
v_call: TRBV7-9
clone_size: few
d_call: NA